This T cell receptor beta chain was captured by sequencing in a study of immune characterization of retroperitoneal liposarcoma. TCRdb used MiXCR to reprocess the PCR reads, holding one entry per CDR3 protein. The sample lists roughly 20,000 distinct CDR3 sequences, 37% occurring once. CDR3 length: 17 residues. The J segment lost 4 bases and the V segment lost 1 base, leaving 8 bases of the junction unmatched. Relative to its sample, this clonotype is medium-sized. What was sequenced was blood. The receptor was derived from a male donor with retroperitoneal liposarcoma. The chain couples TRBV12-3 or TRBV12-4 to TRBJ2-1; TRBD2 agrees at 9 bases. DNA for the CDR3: TGTGCCAGCAGTTTAGTAGTTAGCGGGGGTGCGTACAATGAGCAGTTCTTC. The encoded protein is CASSLVVSGGAYNEQFF.